The rows below give T cell receptor beta chains drawn from one sample of a study of blood T cells in healthy people across ages. TCRdb analysed the 5' RACE reads with MiXCR anew, one entry per CDR3 protein. The table has 780,000 or so distinct CDR3 sequences, roughly three fifths seen once. The sample was blood. These receptors were collected from a man in his forties in good health. Both conserved end residues are part of each CDR3. Each record gives: J gene, D gene, clone size, V gene, CDR3 length, CDR3 DNA, CDR3 protein. D genes are given only for firm matches. Clone size, where shown, is once, few, many, or a class for clones that have expanded.

>TRBJ2-3|TRBD1|few|TRBV5-1|16
TGCGCCAGCAGCGACAATCCCGGGACAGGCACAGATACGCAGTATTTT
CASSDNPGTGTDTQYF
>TRBJ2-3|TRBD1|-|TRBV12-5|16
TGTGCTAGTGGTTTGGTACCGGGACAGGGCCTCGGGACGCAGTATTTT
CASGLVPGQGLGTQYF
>TRBJ2-1|TRBD1|-|TRBV29-1|15
TGCAGCGTTGATAAGGGCCGGGACAGGGCAAATGAGCAGTTCTTC
CSVDKGRDRANEQFF
>TRBJ2-3|-|-|TRBV12-3/TRBV12-4|15
TGTGCCAGCAGTTGGAGGGGACGACTCACAGATACGCAGTATTTT
CASSWRGRLTDTQYF
>TRBJ2-7|TRBD1|few|TRBV7-9|15
TGTGCCAGCAGGCCAGCCCGGGACAGACCCTACGAGCAGTACTTC
CASRPARDRPYEQYF
>TRBJ2-7|TRBD1|-|TRBV20-1|15
TGCAGTGCTTACCTCCTAGGACAGGGTTCCCACGAGCAGTACTTC
CSAYLLGQGSHEQYF
>TRBJ2-1|TRBD2|few|TRBV9|15
TGTGCCAGCAGCGTCGGGACTAGGGGGTACAATGAGCAGTTCTTC
CASSVGTRGYNEQFF
>TRBJ2-1|-|-|TRBV12-3/TRBV12-4|13
TGTGCCAGCAGTGCCCACCTGTGGGTCGAGCAGTTCTTC
CASSAHLWVEQFF
>TRBJ2-5|TRBD1|-|TRBV18|12
TGTGCCAGCTCAGGGACAGAAGGGACCCAGTACTTC
CASSGTEGTQYF
>TRBJ2-5|TRBD1|-|TRBV20-1|17
TGCAGTGCTCTAGACAGGGGAGGCGAGGGGTACCAAGAGACCCAGTACTTC
CSALDRGGEGYQETQYF
>TRBJ2-1|-|-|TRBV7-3|13
TGTGCCAGCAGCGTAAACAGGGTCAATGAGCAGTTCTTC
CASSVNRVNEQFF
>TRBJ2-1|-|-|TRBV27|12
TGTGCCAGCAGTTTATTAGGGGTCCGCCTGTTCTTC
CASSLLGVRLFF
>TRBJ2-1|TRBD2|-|TRBV7-6|15
TGTGCCAGCAGGTTAGCGGGAGTAGGGAACAATGAGCAGTTCTTC
CASRLAGVGNNEQFF
>TRBJ2-3|-|-|TRBV6-1|14
TGTGCCAGCAGTGAATGGAGGGGGACAGATACGCAGTATTTT
CASSEWRGTDTQYF
>TRBJ2-1|TRBD2|few|TRBV4-3|16
TGCGCCAGCAGCCAAGATTGGGGGGGACGTTCGAGTGAGCAGTTCTTC
CASSQDWGGRSSEQFF
>TRBJ2-7|TRBD2|once|TRBV5-6|14
TGTGCCAGCAGCTTGGGCCCTAGCGGCTACGAGCAGTACTTC
CASSLGPSGYEQYF
>TRBJ1-5|-|once|TRBV6-1|15
TGTGCCAGCACGCTAATGGGGGGGAGCAATCAGCCCCAGCATTTT
CASTLMGGSNQPQHF
>TRBJ1-1|-|once|TRBV12-3/TRBV12-4|12
TGTGCCAGCAGACCGTTCAACACTGAAGCTTTCTTT
CASRPFNTEAFF
>TRBJ2-6|-|few|TRBV6-5|14
TGTGCCACCACAGGGTTCTCTGGGGCCAACGTCCTGACTTTC
CATTGFSGANVLTF
>TRBJ1-2|-|-|TRBV20-1|14
TGCAGTGCCAAAGGGGGGGTTCTATACTATGGCTACACCTTC
CSAKGGVLYYGYTF
>TRBJ2-1|-|-|TRBV5-1|14
TGCGCCAGCAGCCGGGACTTGCCGAACAATGAGCAGTTCTTC
CASSRDLPNNEQFF
>TRBJ2-7|TRBD1|few|TRBV4-3|15
TGCGCCAGCAGCCAAGTCGAGACAGGGGTCAACGAGCAGTACTTC
CASSQVETGVNEQYF
>TRBJ1-5|-|-|TRBV7-2|13
TGTGCCAGCAGCTTAGTAGGAGGTCGGCCCCAGCATTTT
CASSLVGGRPQHF
>TRBJ2-3|-|-|TRBV20-1|14
TGCAGTGCTAGCCCACTGTCGAACACAGATACGCAGTATTTT
CSASPLSNTDTQYF
>TRBJ2-7|TRBD1|-|TRBV27|14
TGTGCCAGCAGTCCCCGGACAGGAAAATACGAGCAGTACTTC
CASSPRTGKYEQYF
>TRBJ1-1|-|-|TRBV30|14
TGTGCCTGGAGTGTATCTCTTGAGGACAGTGAAGCTTTCTTT
CAWSVSLEDSEAFF
>TRBJ1-1|TRBD1|few|TRBV10-3|14
TGTGCCATCAGCGCCGGGACAGGGACACTTGAAGCTTTCTTT
CAISAGTGTLEAFF
>TRBJ1-2|TRBD1|-|TRBV12-3/TRBV12-4|16
TGTGCCAGCAGTCCCCCATCAGGGGGCACCTTCTATGGCTACACCTTC
CASSPPSGGTFYGYTF
>TRBJ2-5|TRBD2|-|TRBV5-5|15
TGTGCCAGCAGCTTCTTGGGAGGGAGTAGAGAGACCCAGTACTTC
CASSFLGGSRETQYF
>TRBJ1-2|TRBD1|-|TRBV4-1|15
TGCGCCAGCAGCCAATATGACAGGGGAAACTATGGCTACACCTTC
CASSQYDRGNYGYTF
>TRBJ2-5|-|few|TRBV5-1|15
TGCGCCAGCAGCTCCGCCCGGGGGTACCAAGAGACCCAGTACTTC
CASSSARGYQETQYF
>TRBJ2-5|TRBD1|-|TRBV5-1|16
TGCGCCAGCAGCCCAAGGACAGGGTACTCACACAATGAGCAGTACTTC
CASSPRTGYSHNEQYF
>TRBJ2-5|TRBD1|-|TRBV6-5|13
TGTGCCAGCAGGAGACAGGGTAAAGAGACCCAGTACTTC
CASRRQGKETQYF
>TRBJ2-1|-|-|TRBV25-1|16
TGTGCCAGCAGTGAACTTCTAGCAGCCGTCTTGGATGAGCAGTTCTTC
CASSELLAAVLDEQFF
>TRBJ2-1|TRBD2|-|TRBV7-3|16
TGTGCCAGCAGCTTAACGGTGAGCGGGGGGCCCTACGAGCAGTTCTTC
CASSLTVSGGPYEQFF
>TRBJ1-4|-|few|TRBV4-3|15
TGCGCCAGCAGCCAAGACACCGGGACCGCGCCCGGACTGTTTTTT
CASSQDTGTAPGLFF
>TRBJ2-1|TRBD1|-|TRBV20-1|14
TGCAGTGCTCCCCGACAGGGCAATCGGGTTGAGCAGTTCTTC
CSAPRQGNRVEQFF
>TRBJ1-1|-|few|TRBV7-2|12
TGTGCCAGCAGCCGAGGATTCACTGAAGCTTTCTTT
CASSRGFTEAFF
>TRBJ1-1|-|-|TRBV7-2|14
TGTGCCAGCAGCTTTTTTCAGGCGAACACTGAAGCTTTCTTT
CASSFFQANTEAFF
>TRBJ2-3|-|-|TRBV3-1|11
TGTGCCAGCAGCCAAGAAAATACGCAGTATTTT
CASSQENTQYF
>TRBJ2-5|-|-|TRBV4-1|15
TGCGCCAGCAGCCAAGTGGGCGTCAGTGGCGAGACCCAGTACTTC
CASSQVGVSGETQYF
>TRBJ1-4|-|few|TRBV20-1|16
TGCAGTGCTAGAGGAAACTTGGGGTTCGCTAATGAAAAACTGTTTTTT
CSARGNLGFANEKLFF
>TRBJ2-7|TRBD2|-|TRBV6-2/TRBV6-3|16
TGTGCCAGCCGAGACCCAGGGAGGGGAAGCTCCTACGAGCAGTACTTC
CASRDPGRGSSYEQYF
>TRBJ1-1|-|-|TRBV10-3|13
TGTGCCATCAGTCAGGGTCGGAACACTGAAGCTTTCTTT
CAISQGRNTEAFF
>TRBJ2-3|TRBD2|-|TRBV20-1|15
TGCAGTGCGGCGCTGGCGGGAGGATCGCCAGATACGCAGTATTTT
CSAALAGGSPDTQYF
>TRBJ2-5|TRBD2|-|TRBV2|19
TGTGCCAGCAGTCCCAGCGGGACTAGCGGACATAAGATCAACAATGAGCAGTACTTC
CASSPSGTSGHKINNEQYF
>TRBJ2-3|TRBD1|-|TRBV28|16
TGTGCCAGCAGCGCCCCCGGGTCGACAGGGCAAGATACGCAGTATTTT
CASSAPGSTGQDTQYF
>TRBJ2-3|TRBD2|-|TRBV12-3/TRBV12-4|14
TGTGCCAGCAGTTCTCAAGCGGGAAGGGATACGCAGTATTTT
CASSSQAGRDTQYF
>TRBJ2-3|-|few|TRBV7-3|14
TGTGCCAGCAGCACAGGGACTGGCACAGATACGCAGTATTTT
CASSTGTGTDTQYF
>TRBJ2-7|TRBD2|few|TRBV5-6|17
TGTGCCAGCAGCTTGGGACTAGCGGGAGGGCCGGTGTACGAGCAGTACTTC
CASSLGLAGGPVYEQYF
>TRBJ2-5|-|few|TRBV29-1|10
TGCAGCGTTGCGGACGAGACCCAGTACTTC
CSVADETQYF
>TRBJ2-7|TRBD2|few|TRBV7-9|15
TGTGCCAGCAGCGTTACTAGCGGGAGTTTCTACGAGCAGTACTTC
CASSVTSGSFYEQYF
>TRBJ2-5|TRBD2|few|TRBV29-1|18
TGCAGCGTTGAAGAGTACCGAGGACTAGCGGGAGCGGGAGAGACCCAGTACTTC
CSVEEYRGLAGAGETQYF
>TRBJ2-4|-|many|TRBV20-1|14
TGCAGTGCTAGAGACCCCACAGGGAGAAACATTCAGTACTTC
CSARDPTGRNIQYF
>TRBJ2-3|-|-|TRBV20-1|13
TGCAGTGCTGAGATGACTGGCACAGATACGCAGTATTTT
CSAEMTGTDTQYF
>TRBJ1-2|TRBD1|few|TRBV12-3/TRBV12-4|13
TGTGCCAGCAGGACAGGGGGCAGCTATGGCTACACCTTC
CASRTGGSYGYTF
>TRBJ2-1|-|-|TRBV6-6|15
TGTGCCAGCAGTCAGGAAACCCTCTTAGACGATGAGCAGTTCTTC
CASSQETLLDDEQFF
>TRBJ2-1|-|-|TRBV28|12
TGTGCCAGCAAGACTCTGTACAATGAGCAGTTCTTC
CASKTLYNEQFF
>TRBJ2-1|TRBD1|-|TRBV2|15
TGTGCCAGCAGGGTTCAAGGACAGGGATACAATGAGCAGTTCTTC
CASRVQGQGYNEQFF